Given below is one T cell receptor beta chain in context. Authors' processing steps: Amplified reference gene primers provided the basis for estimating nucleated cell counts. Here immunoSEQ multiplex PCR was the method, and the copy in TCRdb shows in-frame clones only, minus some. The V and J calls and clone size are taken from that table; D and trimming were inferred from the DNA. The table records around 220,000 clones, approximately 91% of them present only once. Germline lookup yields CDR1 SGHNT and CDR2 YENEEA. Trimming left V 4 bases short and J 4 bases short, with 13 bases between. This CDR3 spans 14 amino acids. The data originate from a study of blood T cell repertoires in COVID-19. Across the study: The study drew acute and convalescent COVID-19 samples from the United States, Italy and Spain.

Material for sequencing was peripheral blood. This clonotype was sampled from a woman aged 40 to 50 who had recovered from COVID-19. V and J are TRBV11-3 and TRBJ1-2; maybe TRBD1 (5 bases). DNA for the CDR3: TGTGCCAGCAGCTCCCCCGGCGGGGGCTATGGCTACACCTTC. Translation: CASSSPGGGYGYTF.